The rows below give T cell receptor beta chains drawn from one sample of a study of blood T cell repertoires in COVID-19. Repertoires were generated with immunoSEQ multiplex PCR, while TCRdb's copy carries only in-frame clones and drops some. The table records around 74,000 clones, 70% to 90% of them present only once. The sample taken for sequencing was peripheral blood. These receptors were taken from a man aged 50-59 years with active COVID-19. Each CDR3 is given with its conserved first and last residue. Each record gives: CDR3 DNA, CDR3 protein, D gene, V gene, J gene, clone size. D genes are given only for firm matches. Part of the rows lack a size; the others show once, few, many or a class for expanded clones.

CDR3 DNA: TGTGCCAGCAGCTTAGGGACAGGGGGCGTTTTAACAGATACGCAGTATTTT; CDR3 protein: CASSLGTGGVLTDTQYF; D gene: TRBD1; V gene: TRBV7-6; J gene: TRBJ2-3; clone size: -
CDR3 DNA: TGCGCCAGCAGCCAAGAGCCCAGGGGTGGTAATCGCGCAGATACGCAGTATTTT; CDR3 protein: CASSQEPRGGNRADTQYF; D gene: -; V gene: TRBV4-1; J gene: TRBJ2-3; clone size: -
CDR3 DNA: TGTGCCAGCAGCGAGGGACTAGCGGGGGGGGAAGATACGCAGTATTTT; CDR3 protein: CASSEGLAGGEDTQYF; D gene: TRBD2; V gene: TRBV9; J gene: TRBJ2-3; clone size: -
CDR3 DNA: TGTGCCAGCAGCCAAGATCACCGGAGGGTACTCGATGGCTACACCTTC; CDR3 protein: CASSQDHRRVLDGYTF; D gene: -; V gene: TRBV14; J gene: TRBJ1-2; clone size: -
CDR3 DNA: TGTGCCAGCAGCCAGGGGCAGAATCAGCCCCAGCATTTT; CDR3 protein: CASSQGQNQPQHF; D gene: -; V gene: TRBV12-3/TRBV12-4; J gene: TRBJ1-5; clone size: -
CDR3 DNA: TGTGCCAGCTCACCCTCGGTCACAGGGGGATTGGAGACCCAGTACTTC; CDR3 protein: CASSPSVTGGLETQYF; D gene: TRBD1; V gene: TRBV18; J gene: TRBJ2-5; clone size: -
CDR3 DNA: TGTGCCAGCAGTTTGGCCGGGAGATTCCAAGAGACCCAGTACTTC; CDR3 protein: CASSLAGRFQETQYF; D gene: -; V gene: TRBV7-9; J gene: TRBJ2-5; clone size: -
CDR3 DNA: TGTGCCAGCAGATGGGGCAACACTGAAGCTTTCTTT; CDR3 protein: CASRWGNTEAFF; D gene: -; V gene: TRBV12-3/TRBV12-4; J gene: TRBJ1-1; clone size: -
CDR3 DNA: TGTGCCATCAGTGAGTCTACAGTAAATCAGCCCCAGCATTTT; CDR3 protein: CAISESTVNQPQHF; D gene: -; V gene: TRBV10-3; J gene: TRBJ1-5; clone size: -
CDR3 DNA: TGTGCCAGCAGTGAAGCGAGACTCACAGATACGCAGTATTTT; CDR3 protein: CASSEARLTDTQYF; D gene: -; V gene: TRBV6-1; J gene: TRBJ2-3; clone size: -
CDR3 DNA: TGTGCCAGCAGCTTGGAAGTCGACGTGGGCGAGACCCAGTACTTC; CDR3 protein: CASSLEVDVGETQYF; D gene: -; V gene: TRBV5-4; J gene: TRBJ2-5; clone size: once
CDR3 DNA: TGTGCCAGCAGCTTATACCGGGACAGGGGTGCCTACGAGCAGTACTTC; CDR3 protein: CASSLYRDRGAYEQYF; D gene: TRBD1; V gene: TRBV7-9; J gene: TRBJ2-7; clone size: once
CDR3 DNA: TGTGCCAGCAGCGCGGGGGAGCGGAACACTGAAGCTTTCTTT; CDR3 protein: CASSAGERNTEAFF; D gene: -; V gene: TRBV9; J gene: TRBJ1-1; clone size: -
CDR3 DNA: TGTGCCAGCAGTGAAGAACGGGCGCGGGGCATTCAGTACTTC; CDR3 protein: CASSEERARGIQYF; D gene: -; V gene: TRBV2; J gene: TRBJ2-4; clone size: once
CDR3 DNA: TGTGCCAGCAGTACAACAGGGTACGAGCAGTACTTC; CDR3 protein: CASSTTGYEQYF; D gene: -; V gene: TRBV2; J gene: TRBJ2-7; clone size: -
CDR3 DNA: TGTGCCAGCAGTTTACGGCGGGGCGAGCAGTACTTC; CDR3 protein: CASSLRRGEQYF; D gene: -; V gene: TRBV28; J gene: TRBJ2-7; clone size: -
CDR3 DNA: TGTGCCAGCAGTTTACCCGTAGTGACAGTACAGAAGGAAAAACTGTTTTTT; CDR3 protein: CASSLPVVTVQKEKLFF; D gene: -; V gene: TRBV28; J gene: TRBJ1-4; clone size: -
CDR3 DNA: TGTGCCACCAGCAGCGGGGGACAGTTCACCGGGGAGCTGTTTTTT; CDR3 protein: CATSSGGQFTGELFF; D gene: -; V gene: TRBV15; J gene: TRBJ2-2; clone size: -
CDR3 DNA: TGTGCCAGCAGCCCCGGGAGGGGTGAAGCTTTCTTT; CDR3 protein: CASSPGRGEAFF; D gene: -; V gene: TRBV14; J gene: TRBJ1-1; clone size: -
CDR3 DNA: TGTGCCAGCTCACCGACGGGACAGGGGGGACACACCGGGGAGCTGTTTTTT; CDR3 protein: CASSPTGQGGHTGELFF; D gene: TRBD1; V gene: TRBV18; J gene: TRBJ2-2; clone size: -
CDR3 DNA: TGTGCCAGTACCCCAGGCCAGGCTAATTCACCCCTCCACTTT; CDR3 protein: CASTPGQANSPLHF; D gene: -; V gene: TRBV19; J gene: TRBJ1-6; clone size: -
CDR3 DNA: TGTGCCAGCAGTTTTCGACAGGGCAAAGTCACTGAAGCTTTCTTT; CDR3 protein: CASSFRQGKVTEAFF; D gene: TRBD1; V gene: TRBV6-2/TRBV6-3; J gene: TRBJ1-1; clone size: -
CDR3 DNA: TGTGCCACCAGTGATTTTGGACAGGGATATACGCAGTATTTT; CDR3 protein: CATSDFGQGYTQYF; D gene: TRBD1; V gene: TRBV24-1; J gene: TRBJ2-3; clone size: -
CDR3 DNA: TGTGCCAGCACCGAGGGAACAGGGCGCTATGGCTACACCTTC; CDR3 protein: CASTEGTGRYGYTF; D gene: -; V gene: TRBV7-8; J gene: TRBJ1-2; clone size: -
CDR3 DNA: TGCAGCGTTGAAGGACTCAGACTAGCGGGAGAGGGCACAGATACGCAGTATTTT; CDR3 protein: CSVEGLRLAGEGTDTQYF; D gene: TRBD2; V gene: TRBV29-1; J gene: TRBJ2-3; clone size: -